Presented here are 18 T cell receptor beta chains from one specimen sequenced in a study of cytomegalovirus exposure and HLA in healthy donors. Primers for the PCR totalled 60 Vbeta and 13 Jbeta. Sequencing was performed with immunoSEQ multiplex PCR; in TCRdb, only in-frame clones are kept and a portion is missing. Among around 99,000 clones listed, roughly 69% were seen once. Input material: PBMCs. The receptors stem from an older woman in good health and CMV-seropositive.

V gene TRBV4-3 combines with J gene TRBJ1-2; the D gene is possibly TRBD1 (6 bases). V lost 3 bases, J lost 4 bases, and 9 bases lay in between. The CDR3 spans 13 residues. Germline V lookup: CDR1 LGHNA, CDR2 YSLEER. The CDR3 region has the DNA TGCGCCAGCAGCCACGACAGGTCCTATGGCTACACCTTC. Protein product: CASSHDRSYGYTF.

Only a few counts were recorded for this clone. The chain links TRBV1 to TRBJ1-4; TRBD1 was called by the table and not checked on the DNA. TRBV1 is deemed a pseudogene. The CDR3 is 16 amino acids. DNA for the CDR3: TGCACCAGCAGCCAAGATGTGGGACAACGACAGGAAAAACTGTTTTTT. This codes for CTSSQDVGQRQEKLFF.

The J gene is TRBJ1-5, the V gene TRBV28; TRBD1 matches 8 bases. The trim removed 4 bases at V and 8 bases at J, leaving 7 bases unmatched. Germline loops: CDR1 MDHEN, CDR2 SYDVKM. This CDR3 has 14 amino acids. The CDR3 is CASSSRDRGKPQHF. CDR3 DNA: TGTGCCAGCAGTTCCCGCGACAGGGGAAAGCCCCAGCATTTT.

The chain couples TRBV6-5 to TRBJ2-3; 10 nucleotides agree with TRBD2. CDR3 length equals 13 residues. The germline V gene encodes CDR1 MNHEY and CDR2 SVGAGI. V shed 6 bases, J shed 6 bases, and the junction held 3 bases outside the gene matches. The CDR3 sequence is CASRLAGPDTQYF. The CDR3 DNA reads TGTGCCAGCAGACTAGCGGGGCCCGATACGCAGTATTTT.

CDR3 loop: CASSSGVGNTEAFF. CDR3 DNA sequence: TGCGCCAGCAGCTCAGGGGTGGGGAACACTGAAGCTTTCTTT. This chain joins TRBV5-1 and TRBJ1-1, with D possibly matching TRBD1 (6 bases). Germline V gives CDR1 SGHRS, CDR2 YFSETQ. The CDR3 totals 14 residues. The ends were cut back, 3 bases at V and 1 base at J, with 10 bases in the middle.

The table lists this clone with a few counts. The V gene is TRBV10-3, the J gene TRBJ2-4; D not certain. The CDR3 length is 15 residues. Germline V gene sequence: CDR1 ENHRY, CDR2 SYGVKD. V shed 0 bases and J shed 2 bases, with 8 bases lying between them. CDR3 loop: CAISESIGSKNIQYF. In nucleotides, the CDR3 is TGTGCCATCAGTGAGTCGATCGGTTCCAAAAACATTCAGTACTTC.

This clone was picked up a small number of times. CDR3: CAISEWGGGETQYF. CDR3 nucleotides: TGTGCCATCAGTGAATGGGGGGGAGGAGAGACCCAGTACTTC. The gene calls are TRBV10-3 and TRBJ2-5; 7 bases are a match to TRBD2. V shed 3 bases, J shed 4 bases, and the junction held 5 bases outside the gene matches. The CDR3 runs to 14 residues. Germline values: CDR1 ENHRY, CDR2 SYGVKD.

V is TRBV19 and J is TRBJ1-2; no reliable D call. V shed 1 base and J shed 2 bases, with 11 bases lying between them. CDR1 is LNHDA and CDR2 is SQIVND in the germline V gene (reference sequence). This CDR3 has 15 residues. The CDR3 nucleotides read TGTGCCAGTAGTATAGTAGGACTGAGAAACTATGGCTACACCTTC. Encoded protein: CASSIVGLRNYGYTF.

The count of this clone is one. The chain links TRBV4-2 to TRBJ1-1; D gene uncertain. V was pared by 0 bases and J by 1 base, with 12 bases between. The length of the CDR3 is 16 residues. CDR1 is LGHNA, CDR2 YNFKEQ, per germline. The CDR3 sequence is CASSQDSFAGNTEAFF. DNA of the CDR3: TGTGCCAGCAGCCAAGATTCATTCGCGGGGAACACTGAAGCTTTCTTT.

The chain carries TRBV19 and TRBJ2-6; the D gene is possibly TRBD2 (5 bases). Germline V CDR1 and CDR2: LNHDA, SQIVND (reference sequence). The CDR3 spans 16 residues. The V and J ends lost 4 bases and 0 bases respectively, with 10 bases between them. CDR3 in amino acids: CASSTGVNSGANVLTF. CDR3 DNA sequence: TGTGCCAGTAGTACCGGGGTAAACTCTGGGGCCAACGTCCTGACTTTC.

The V and J genes are TRBV10-3 and TRBJ1-1, with a tentative D call TRBD1 (5 bases). Trimming stripped 6 bases from V and 5 bases from J, with 19 bases between. The V gene's germline CDR1 is ENHRY and CDR2 SYGVKD. This CDR3 contains 15 residues. The CDR3 here is CAIRGEGTAGTEAFF. The CDR3 coding sequence is TGTGCCATCAGAGGGGAAGGCACGGCGGGGACTGAAGCTTTCTTT.

The genes are TRBV7-9 and TRBJ2-1, with TRBD2 identical over 10 bases. Germline CDR1 and CDR2: SEHNR and FQNEAQ (reference sequence). There are 17 residues in the CDR3. V dropped 2 bases and J dropped 8; count of bases not matched to a gene: 12. In nucleotides, the CDR3 is TGTGCCAGCAGCTTAACGAGACTAGCGGGCCGGCCCGATGAGCAGTTCTTC. Translating gives CASSLTRLAGRPDEQFF.

The chain links TRBV5-1 to TRBJ2-5; tentative D call: TRBD2 (5 bases). V lost 4 bases, J lost 2 bases, and 15 bases lay in between. CDR1 SGHRS and CDR2 YFSETQ come from the germline V gene. The CDR3 consists of 15 residues. In DNA form, the CDR3 reads TGCGCCAGCAGCACGACTCCGGGATTACAAGAGACCCAGTACTTC. Its translation: CASSTTPGLQETQYF.

The chain uses TRBV5-1 and TRBJ1-1, with 8 bases that match TRBD1. The CDR3 has 14 residues. Germline trimming cut 9 bases from V and 7 bases from J; bases unmatched to any gene: 14. Germline V gene data show CDR1 as SGHRS and CDR2 as YFSETQ. CDR3 amino acids: CATSQGQVLGEAFF. DNA for the CDR3: TGCGCCACCTCTCAGGGACAGGTCTTAGGTGAAGCTTTCTTT. Full variable domain (rest looked up from reference TRBV5-1 and TRBJ1-1): KAGVTQTPRYLIKTRGQQVTLSCSPISGHRSVSWYQQTPGQGLQFLFEYFSETQRNKGNFPGRFSGRQFSNSRSEMNVSTLELGDSALYLCATSQGQVLGEAFFGQGTRLTVV.

The rearrangement links TRBV10-2 to TRBJ2-4, with D uncertain. V lost 3 bases and J 0 bases, leaving 9 bases between the germline ends. CDR3 length: 15 residues. The germline gives CDR1 WSHSY, CDR2 SAAADI. The DNA for the CDR3 is TGCGCCAGCAGTGATGGAGAACTAGCCAAAAACATTCAGTACTTC. Translation gives CASSDGELAKNIQYF.

The chain links TRBV5-1 to TRBJ2-7; TRBD1 agrees at 9 bases. Germline V gene sequence: CDR1 SGHRS, CDR2 YFSETQ. The CDR3 length is 15 residues. J lost 5 bases, V lost 1 base, and 7 bases had no gene match. In DNA form, the CDR3 reads TGCGCCAGCAGCTTGATGGGGACAGGGAGGAACGAGCAGTACTTC. Translating gives CASSLMGTGRNEQYF.

CDR3: CASSGTRVGNTEAFF. CDR3 DNA: TGTGCCAGCTCGGGGACTCGGGTGGGAAACACTGAAGCTTTCTTT. The V call is TRBV18, the J call TRBJ1-1; D is possibly TRBD1 (5 bases). Trimming stripped 6 bases from V and 2 bases from J, with 16 bases between. CDR1 is KGHSH and CDR2 is LQKENI in the germline V gene. The length of the CDR3 is 15 residues.

V usage is TRBV19 and J usage is TRBJ2-6; D is possibly TRBD1 (5 bases). Germline CDR1 LNHDA, CDR2 SQIVND (reference sequence). The V gene lost 7 bases and the J gene lost 2 bases, with 15 bases spanning the gap. The CDR3 runs to 16 residues. CDR3 DNA sequence: TGTGCCAGTACTACGAATGTAGGGGCTGGGGCCAACGTCCTGACTTTC. It specifies CASTTNVGAGANVLTF.